The 6 T cell receptor beta chains below were found in one sample sequenced in a study of Graves' ophthalmopathy and Graves' hyperthyroidism (dated by TCRdb to the late 2010s). The sequencing machine was an Illumina HiSeq 2000. For repertoire sequencing, TCR beta CDR3 regions were amplified from RNA transcripts. The first round of RT-PCR was done with HTBI primers and the Qiagen OneStep RT-PCR kit, and was followed by a second round of multiplex PCR, then size selection and purification. In-frame beta chains were kept once TCRdb had trimmed the public reads at Q25 with fastp and called clones with MiXCR. Rows with a matching CDR3 protein are joined into one entry that keeps the most common DNA and genes. This sample has approximately 700,000 distinct CDR3 sequences in its table, and roughly 40% of those were observed once. In total, the top ten clones hold 44% of the sample. The specimen sequenced was peripheral blood. The receptors here all came from an adult man with Graves' ophthalmopathy.

This clonotype was counted many times. The genes are TRBV13 and TRBJ2-7; D perhaps matches TRBD1 (5 bases). Looked up from germline, CDR1 is PRHDT and CDR2 is FYEKMQ (reference sequence). The CDR3 has 14 residues. With 1 base removed from V and 2 bases from J, the gap between germline ends came to 9 bases. The CDR3 DNA reads as TGTGCCAGCAGCTTAGACAGGAGCACCTACGAGCAGTACTTC. Its protein product is CASSLDRSTYEQYF.

Many counts were recorded for this clonotype. This rearrangement joins TRBV10-2 to TRBJ1-6; D may be TRBD1 (5 bases). The germline V gene has CDR1 WSHSY and CDR2 SAAADI. V was clipped by 0 bases and J by 12 bases, with 15 bases between them. The CDR3 is made up of 15 amino acids. The CDR3 nucleotides are TGCGCCAGCAGTGAGTCTGGGACGGTATTTCAACCCCTCCACTTT. Encoded protein: CASSESGTVFQPLHF.

This clonotype has a handful of counts. This sequence joins TRBV20-1 and TRBJ2-5, with TRBD1 as a possible D gene (6 bases). V gave up 0 bases and J gave up 6 bases, with 14 bases separating them. This CDR3 is 14 amino acids long. Germline V gives CDR1 DFQATT, CDR2 SNEGSKA (reference sequence). Here the CDR3 DNA reads TGCAGTGCTAGAGATGGGGGCATCATAAAGACCCAGTACTTC. Translation: CSARDGGIIKTQYF.

In regard to this clonotype: The junction shows a germline mismatch at one end, possibly a read error. This chain connects TRBV24-1 to TRBJ1-5, with D unclear. The CDR3 has 14 residues. Germline assignment: CDR1 KGHDR and CDR2 SFDVKD. The CDR3 loop is CASSLAYSNQPQHF. DNA of the CDR3: TGTGCCAGCAGTTTGGCTTATAGCAATCAGCCCCAGCATTTT.

This chain uses TRBV5-8 with TRBJ1-4, with 7 nucleotides matching TRBD1. Trimming cost V 0 bases and J 7 bases; bases outside gene matches: 6. This CDR3 spans 15 amino acids. Germline loops: CDR1 SGHTS, CDR2 YDEGEE. The CDR3 reads CASSLEGAGVEKLFF. CDR3 bases: TGTGCCAGCAGCTTGGAGGGGGCAGGGGTTGAAAAACTGTTTTTT.

This clonotype has a handful of counts. The chain employs TRBV5-1 and TRBJ1-1, with D uncertain. Per germline, CDR1 SGHRS and CDR2 YFSETQ. The length of the CDR3 is 14 residues. V gave up 1 base and J gave up 1 base, with 8 bases separating them. The CDR3 DNA reads TGCGCCAGCAGCTTGATTGGTACGAACACTGAAGCTTTCTTT. Its translation: CASSLIGTNTEAFF.